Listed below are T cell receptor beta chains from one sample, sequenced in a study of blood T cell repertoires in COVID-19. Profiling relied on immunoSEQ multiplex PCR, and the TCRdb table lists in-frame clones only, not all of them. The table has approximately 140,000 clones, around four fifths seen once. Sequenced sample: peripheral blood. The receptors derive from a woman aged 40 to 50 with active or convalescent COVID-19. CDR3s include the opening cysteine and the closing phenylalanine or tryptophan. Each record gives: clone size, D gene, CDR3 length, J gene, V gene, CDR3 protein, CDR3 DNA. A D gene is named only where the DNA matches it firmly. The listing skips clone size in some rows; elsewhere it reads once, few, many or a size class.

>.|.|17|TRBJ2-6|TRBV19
CASSSRGAGSGANVLTF
TGTGCCAGTAGTTCCCGGGGGGCGGGCTCTGGGGCCAACGTCCTGACTTTC
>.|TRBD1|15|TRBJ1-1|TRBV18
CASSPRQGRDTEAFF
TGTGCCAGCTCACCCAGACAGGGGCGGGACACTGAAGCTTTCTTT
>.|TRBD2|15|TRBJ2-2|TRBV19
CASSPGAPSGRALFF
TGTGCCAGTAGCCCGGGGGCGCCTAGCGGGAGGGCCCTGTTTTTT
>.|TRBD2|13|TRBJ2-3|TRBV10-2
CASSQTWEGTQYF
TGCGCCAGCAGCCAGACGTGGGAGGGCACGCAGTATTTT
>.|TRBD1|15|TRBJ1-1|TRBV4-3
CASSQRQGARTEAFF
TGCGCCAGCAGCCAAAGACAGGGGGCAAGGACTGAAGCTTTCTTT
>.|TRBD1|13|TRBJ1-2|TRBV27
CASSIRGNYGYTF
TGTGCCAGCAGCATCAGGGGGAACTATGGCTACACCTTC
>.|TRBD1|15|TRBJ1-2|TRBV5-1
CASSLAATGAYGYTF
TGCGCCAGCAGCTTGGCCGCGACAGGGGCCTATGGCTACACCTTC
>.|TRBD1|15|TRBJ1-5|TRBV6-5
CASRRQGSSNQPQHF
TGTGCCAGCAGACGACAGGGGTCTAGCAATCAGCCCCAGCATTTT
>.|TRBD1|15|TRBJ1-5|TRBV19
CASNPDRGPNQPQHF
TGTGCCAGTAACCCGGACAGGGGACCCAATCAGCCCCAGCATTTT
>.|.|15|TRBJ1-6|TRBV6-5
CASSYSGVVDSPLHF
TGTGCCAGCAGTTACTCCGGGGTTGTGGATTCACCCCTCCACTTT
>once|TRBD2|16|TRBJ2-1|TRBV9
CASTQSGTRLEGEQFF
TGTGCCAGCACGCAATCCGGGACTAGGCTTGAAGGTGAGCAGTTCTTC
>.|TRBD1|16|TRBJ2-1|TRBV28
CASSLYGTGWYNEQFF
TGTGCCAGCAGTTTATACGGGACAGGGTGGTACAATGAGCAGTTCTTC
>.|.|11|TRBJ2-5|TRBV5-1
CASSFEETQYF
TGCGCCAGCAGCTTCGAAGAGACCCAGTACTTC
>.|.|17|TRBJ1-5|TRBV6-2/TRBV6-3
CASSYARGRGSNQPQHF
TGTGCCAGCAGTTACGCGAGAGGACGGGGGAGCAATCAGCCCCAGCATTTT
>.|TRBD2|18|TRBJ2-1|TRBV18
CASSRGTRGIRSYNEQFF
TGTGCCAGCTCACGCGGGACTAGGGGGATCCGCTCCTACAATGAGCAGTTCTTC
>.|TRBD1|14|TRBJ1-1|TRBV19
CASSYRGMNTEAFF
TGTGCCAGTAGCTACAGGGGGATGAACACTGAAGCTTTCTTT
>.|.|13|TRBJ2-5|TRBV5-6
CASSRLSGETQYF
TGTGCCAGCAGCCGCCTTTCCGGGGAGACCCAGTACTTC
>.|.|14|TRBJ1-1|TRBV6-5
CASSTTTVNTEAFF
TGTGCCAGCAGTACTACGACAGTGAACACTGAAGCTTTCTTT
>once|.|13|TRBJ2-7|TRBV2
CASSASRSGEQYF
TGTGCCAGCAGTGCAAGTAGGTCAGGCGAGCAGTACTTC
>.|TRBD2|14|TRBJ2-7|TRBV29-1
CSVRELAGAYEQYF
TGCAGCGTGAGAGAACTAGCGGGCGCCTACGAGCAGTACTTC
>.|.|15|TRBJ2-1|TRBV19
CASSPPGLSYNEQFF
TGTGCCAGTAGTCCACCGGGACTTTCCTACAATGAGCAGTTCTTC
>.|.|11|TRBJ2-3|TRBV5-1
CASSLGDTQYF
TGCGCCAGCAGCCTCGGGGATACGCAGTATTTT
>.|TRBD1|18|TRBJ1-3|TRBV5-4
CASSSPSGTGTSGNTIYF
TGTGCCAGCAGCTCGCCCTCCGGGACAGGGACCTCTGGAAACACCATATATTTT
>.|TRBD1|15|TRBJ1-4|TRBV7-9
CASSDSGTGDEKLFF
TGTGCCAGCAGCGACTCCGGGACAGGGGATGAAAAACTGTTTTTT
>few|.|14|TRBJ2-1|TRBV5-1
CASVLGPGGDEQFF
TGCGCCAGCGTCCTTGGCCCCGGCGGGGATGAGCAGTTCTTC
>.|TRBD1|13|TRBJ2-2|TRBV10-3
CAITDRGAGELFF
TGTGCCATCACCGACAGGGGGGCCGGGGAGCTGTTTTTT
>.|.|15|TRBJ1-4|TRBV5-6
CASSRTRDMDEKLFF
TGTGCCAGCAGCCGAACCCGGGACATGGATGAAAAACTGTTTTTT
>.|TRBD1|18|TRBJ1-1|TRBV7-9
CASSPRRVPGQGWGEAFF
TGTGCCAGCAGCCCCCGACGGGTACCGGGACAGGGGTGGGGTGAAGCTTTCTTT
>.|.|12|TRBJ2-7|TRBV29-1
CSVEDVGAEQYF
TGCAGCGTTGAAGATGTGGGAGCCGAGCAGTACTTC
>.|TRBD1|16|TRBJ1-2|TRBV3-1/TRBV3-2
CASSPWDSARYYGYTF
TGTGCCAGCAGCCCTTGGGACAGCGCCAGATACTATGGCTACACCTTC
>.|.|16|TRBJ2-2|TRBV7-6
CASSLVLRENTGELFF
TGTGCCAGCAGCTTAGTTCTCAGGGAGAACACCGGGGAGCTGTTTTTT
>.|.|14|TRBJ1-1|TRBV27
CASRRGHLNTEAFF
TGTGCCAGCAGACGGGGACACCTGAACACTGAAGCTTTCTTT
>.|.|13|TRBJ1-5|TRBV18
CASSPDATQPQHF
TGTGCCAGCTCACCAGACGCGACACAACCCCAGCATTTT
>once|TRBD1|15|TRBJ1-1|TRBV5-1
CASGGTGGWNTEAFF
TGCGCCAGCGGCGGGACAGGGGGATGGAACACTGAAGCTTTCTTT
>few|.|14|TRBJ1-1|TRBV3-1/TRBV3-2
CASSPGLTNTEAFF
TGTGCCAGCAGCCCGGGACTGACGAACACTGAAGCTTTCTTT
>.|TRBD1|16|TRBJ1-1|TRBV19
CASSIGFGTVNTEAFF
TGTGCCAGTAGTATTGGCTTCGGGACAGTGAACACTGAAGCTTTCTTT
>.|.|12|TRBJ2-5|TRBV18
CASSLMQETQYF
TGTGCCAGCTCACTAATGCAAGAGACCCAGTACTTC
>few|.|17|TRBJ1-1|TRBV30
CAWSPRRQALMIPEAFF
TGTGCCTGGAGTCCACGCCGACAGGCCCTGATGATCCCTGAAGCTTTCTTT
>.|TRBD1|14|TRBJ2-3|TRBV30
CAWSPGTGTRGQYF
TGTGCCTGGAGCCCCGGGACAGGGACACGGGGGCAGTATTTT
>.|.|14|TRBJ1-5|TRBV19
CASSSTGTNQPQHF
TGTGCCAGTAGTTCTACAGGTACCAATCAGCCCCAGCATTTT
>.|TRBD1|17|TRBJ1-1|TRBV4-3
CASSQGQGLKSNTEAFF
TGCGCCAGCAGCCAAGGACAGGGCCTTAAATCGAACACTGAAGCTTTCTTT
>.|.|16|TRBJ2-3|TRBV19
CASSMEFRLNTDTQYF
TGTGCCAGTAGTATGGAGTTCAGACTCAACACAGATACGCAGTATTTT
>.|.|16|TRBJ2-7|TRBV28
CASSLQVFPLVYEQYF
TGTGCCAGCAGCCTACAAGTCTTCCCACTAGTTTACGAGCAGTACTTC